The clone carrying this T cell receptor beta chain was counted ten times or more. Its antigen is as yet unknown. The V end was cut by 5 bases, the J end by 5 bases, with 12 bases between. CDR3 length: 13 residues. As it was prepared, the TCRbeta library received unique molecular identifiers. TCRdb ran MiXCR on the PCR reads and lists one entry per CDR3 protein. The table shows about 180,000 distinct CDR3 sequences, with roughly 11% occurring only once. This record belongs to a study of T-cell reconstitution after alpha-beta-depleted transplantation in children. Study results and caveats: A year had passed since transplant, and T-cell counts and diversity by then came mostly from newly produced T cells. Reportedly, roughly two months post-transplant, alpha-beta T cells arose from several hundred expanded graft clones.

This chain joins TRBV12-3 or TRBV12-4 and TRBJ1-2; D is ambiguous. The clonotype originates from a boy aged 2-15 years with acute myeloid leukemia, due to receive a stem cell transplant. Sample: PBMCs, taken before TCRalphabeta/CD19-depleted stem cell transplant. The CDR3: CASSPGIPYGYTF. The CDR3 nucleotides are TGTGCCAGCAGTCCCGGGATTCCGTATGGCTACACCTTC.